These 26 T cell receptor beta chains came from one sample sequenced in a study of neurological immune-mediated disorders. TCRdb redid the calling of the 5' RACE reads with MiXCR, one entry per CDR3 protein. The sample shows tens of thousands of distinct CDR3 sequences, about 13% of them seen only once. The time point: longitudinal time-point 2. Sequenced material: PBMCs. These receptors were obtained from a woman aged 40-49 years in good health.

At least ten counts were recorded for this clonotype. V is TRBV20-1 and J is TRBJ2-3; D possibly corresponds to TRBD2 (5 bases). The germline V gene has CDR1 DFQATT and CDR2 SNEGSKA (reference sequence). V shed 2 bases and J shed 2 bases, with 8 bases lying between them. The CDR3 runs 13 residues. As DNA, the CDR3 is TGCAGTGCTAGATACGGGAACACAGATACGCAGTATTTT. It translates to CSARYGNTDTQYF.

This clonotype is labeled medium-sized. The chain employs TRBV20-1 and TRBJ2-7; 9 bases fit TRBD2. Germline V gene lookup returns CDR1 DFQATT and CDR2 SNEGSKA (reference sequence). CDR3 length: 17 amino acids. V was pared by 3 bases and J by 2 bases, with 14 bases of the junction left unmatched. CDR3 nucleotide sequence: TGCAGTGCTAGCCCCCTCGGGGTGCGGGAGGGCCCCTACGAGCAGTACTTC. The encoded protein is CSASPLGVREGPYEQYF.

This clonotype was observed a few times. The chain couples TRBV7-2 to TRBJ1-6; 7 positions match TRBD1. V lost 1 base, J lost 7 bases, and 4 bases stayed unmatched. The CDR3 totals 15 residues. In germline, CDR1 is SGHTA, CDR2 FQGNSA. CDR3 sequence: CASSLDRRGNSPLHF. As DNA, the CDR3 is TGTGCCAGCAGCTTAGATCGCAGGGGGAATTCACCCCTCCACTTT.

This clonotype was counted at least ten times. This chain uses TRBV15 with TRBJ1-2, with no clear D. This CDR3 spans 14 amino acids. CDR1 LNHNV and CDR2 YYDKDF come from the germline V gene (reference sequence). The V end was cut by 1 base, the J end by 2 bases, with 8 bases between. In nucleotides, the CDR3 is TGTGCCACCAGCAGAGTTCGGCAGAACTATGGCTACACCTTC. Residues: CATSRVRQNYGYTF.

This clonotype was seen at least ten times. V usage is TRBV20-1 and J usage is TRBJ1-5; 11 bases agree with TRBD1. This CDR3 has 13 amino acids. Looked up from germline, CDR1 is DFQATT and CDR2 is SNEGSKA (reference sequence). V lost 5 bases, J lost 6 bases, and 3 bases stayed unmatched. CDR3 nucleotides: TGCAGTGCTTGGACAGGGGGCACTCAGCCCCAGCATTTT. Protein: CSAWTGGTQPQHF.

In this sample, this clonotype turned up many times. This chain uses TRBV6-6 with TRBJ1-3; 7 bases match TRBD1. Germline V CDR1 and CDR2: MNHNY, SVGAGI (reference sequence). Unmatched junction bases numbered 11, after V lost 5 bases and J lost 7 bases. This CDR3 comprises 15 residues. CDR3 residues: CASSTPRAGGNTIYF. In nucleotides, the CDR3 is TGTGCCAGCAGTACCCCTCGGGCAGGGGGGAACACCATATATTTT.

This clonotype came up many times. The chain carries TRBV5-6 and TRBJ1-3; no clear D. Germline assignment: CDR1 SGHDT and CDR2 YYEEEE. V lost 0 bases, J lost 0 bases, and 7 bases lay in between. The CDR3 has 15 residues. This CDR3 reads CASSLDRSSGNTIYF. The CDR3, as DNA: TGTGCCAGCAGCTTGGACCGGAGCTCTGGAAACACCATATATTTT.

In its sample, this clonotype was seen many times. The rearrangement joins TRBV6-1 to TRBJ1-1; TRBD1 might be the D (5 bases). The CDR3 totals 14 residues. V lost 3 bases to trimming and J lost 1 base, with 9 bases between them. Germline V CDR1 and CDR2: MNHNS, SASEGT. The CDR3 DNA sequence: TGTGCCAGCAGTGATGCCAGGGAGAACACTGAAGCTTTCTTT. Amino acid sequence: CASSDARENTEAFF.

This clonotype has ten or more counts. The rearrangement links TRBV5-7 to TRBJ1-2, with 7 bases fitting TRBD1. TRBV5-7 is treated as an ORF (open reading frame) with a function not yet certain. The CDR3 is made up of 17 amino acids. V lost 3 bases, J lost 2 bases, and 13 bases stayed unmatched. This CDR3 is CASSSRQGPSVNYGYTF. The CDR3 bases are TGTGCCAGCAGCTCTCGACAGGGCCCCTCGGTCAACTATGGCTACACCTTC.

In this sample, this clonotype turned up many times. V and J are TRBV9 and TRBJ2-7; D gene uncertain. This CDR3 is built from 14 residues. The germline CDR1 and CDR2 sequences are SGDLS and YYNGEE. The V end was cut by 3 bases, the J end by 0 bases, with 10 bases between. CDR3 residues: CASSAMVYSYEQYF. DNA of the CDR3: TGTGCCAGCAGCGCCATGGTATACTCCTACGAGCAGTACTTC.

The rearrangement joins TRBV20-1 to TRBJ1-1, with unresolved D. In germline, CDR1 is DFQATT, CDR2 SNEGSKA (reference sequence). The ends were cut back, 6 bases at V and 0 bases at J, with 11 bases in the middle. There are 13 residues in the CDR3. The CDR3 DNA reads TGCAGTGCAATACCGGGGTTGAACACTGAAGCTTTCTTT. This sequence encodes CSAIPGLNTEAFF.

This clonotype was recorded many times. A much bigger clone sits one base away, suggesting this may be a read error. The rearrangement uses TRBV10-2 and TRBJ1-5, with 12 bases lining up with TRBD1. This CDR3 is built from 14 residues. The germline CDR1 and CDR2 sequences are WSHSY and SAAADI. CDR3 sequence: CASTGTGGNQSQHF. The CDR3 nucleotides are TGCGCCAGCACTGGGACAGGGGGCAATCAGTCCCAGCATTTT.

This clonotype was observed many times. V gene TRBV6-5 combines with J gene TRBJ2-7; no clear D gene. This CDR3 contains 11 residues. Trimming took 5 bases from V and 7 from J, leaving 9 bases between them. Germline loops: CDR1 MNHEY, CDR2 SVGAGI. The CDR3, as DNA: TGTGCCAGCAGTCAATCGACGGAGCAGTACTTC. Translating it yields CASSQSTEQYF.

The chain links TRBV2 to TRBJ2-1; weak D call: TRBD2 (6 bases). Between the trimmed V and J ends, which lost 5 bases and 8 bases, there was a span of 19 bases. The CDR3 is 15 residues long. Germline CDR1 is SNHLY and CDR2 is FYNNEI. For the CDR3, the DNA is TGTGCCAGCAGTATTCGGCGGGACCTGGGGCATGAGCAGTTCTTC. Protein: CASSIRRDLGHEQFF.

This clonotype was recorded many times. The CDR3 loop reads CSARVTGGRYGYTF. CDR3 bases: TGCAGTGCTAGAGTCACGGGCGGAAGGTATGGCTACACCTTC. This sequence joins TRBV20-1 and TRBJ1-2; D remains ambiguous. CDR1 and CDR2 from the germline V gene are DFQATT and SNEGSKA (reference sequence). This CDR3 spans 14 amino acids. V gave up 1 base and J gave up 5 bases, with 14 bases separating them.

Many counts were recorded for this clonotype. The gene calls are TRBV7-2 and TRBJ2-7; D not resolved. With 1 base removed from V and 3 bases from J, the gap between germline ends came to 7 bases. CDR1 is SGHTA, CDR2 FQGNSA, per germline. The CDR3 extends over 13 amino acids. CDR3 coding DNA: TGTGCCAGCAGCTTAGGGAACAACTACGAGCAGTACTTC. It yields the protein CASSLGNNYEQYF.

This clonotype was seen at least ten times. The rearrangement joins TRBV7-8 to TRBJ1-1; TRBD1 matches 7 bases. Germline lookup yields CDR1 SGHVS and CDR2 FQNEAQ. CDR3 size: 16 residues. Trimming removed 1 base from V and 4 bases from J; junction bases left unmatched: 9. CDR3 amino acids: CASSLGFDRVRTEAFF. DNA for the CDR3: TGTGCCAGCAGCTTAGGGTTCGACAGGGTGCGCACTGAAGCTTTCTTT.

This clonotype was picked up many times. V and J are TRBV15 and TRBJ2-1; maybe TRBD1 (6 bases). The length of the CDR3 is 13 residues. Germline CDR1 and CDR2: LNHNV and YYDKDF (reference sequence). V lost 6 bases and J 7 bases, leaving 13 bases between the germline ends. Here the CDR3 DNA reads TGTGCCACCAGGAACCCAGGGGAAAATGAGCAGTTCTTC. Protein: CATRNPGENEQFF.

This clonotype was detected many times. The chain employs TRBV7-2 and TRBJ1-2; possible D gene TRBD1, 5 bases. Looked up from germline, CDR1 is SGHTA and CDR2 is FQGNSA. CDR3 size: 15 residues. V lost 2 bases and J 4 bases, leaving 14 bases between the germline ends. CDR3 loop: CASSLLRGGSYGYTF. In nucleotides, the CDR3 is TGTGCCAGCAGCTTATTGAGGGGTGGGTCCTATGGCTACACCTTC.

This clonotype was observed many times. V gene TRBV6-5 combines with J gene TRBJ2-3, with 9 bases aligning to TRBD2. This CDR3 comprises 15 residues. Germline lookup yields CDR1 MNHEY and CDR2 SVGAGI. The V segment lost 2 bases and the J segment 8 bases; nucleotides outside the gene matches: 8. CDR3 sequence: CASSYDPAGGGTQYF. Here the CDR3 DNA reads TGTGCCAGCAGTTACGACCCGGCGGGAGGGGGTACGCAGTATTTT.

This clonotype was recorded at least ten times. The chain uses TRBV2 and TRBJ2-3, with 14 bases lining up with TRBD2. Germline V CDR1 and CDR2: SNHLY, FYNNEI. CDR3 length equals 16 residues. V lost 1 base, J lost 7 bases, and 4 bases stayed unmatched. The CDR3 DNA sequence: TGTGCCAGCAGTGAAGGGACTAGCGGGGGGCCCTATACGCAGTATTTT. Its protein is CASSEGTSGGPYTQYF.

This clonotype was recorded a few times. The chain recombines TRBV5-1 with TRBJ1-2; 8 bases align to TRBD1. The CDR3 length is 17 residues. J lost 3 bases, V lost 5 bases, and 15 bases had no gene match. Germline V gene lookup returns CDR1 SGHRS and CDR2 YFSETQ. CDR3: CASSPGDRILLHYGYTF. The CDR3 coding sequence is TGCGCCAGCAGTCCCGGGGACAGGATCCTCCTCCACTATGGCTACACCTTC.

This clonotype showed up many times. The chain recombines TRBV6-6 with TRBJ1-1; D gene unclear. The V gene lost 8 bases and the J gene lost 2 bases, with 12 bases spanning the gap. The germline V gene encodes CDR1 MNHNY and CDR2 SVGAGI (reference sequence). The CDR3 totals 13 residues. The chain's CDR3 is CASLQPPNTEAFF. The DNA for the CDR3 is TGTGCCAGCCTCCAGCCCCCAAACACTGAAGCTTTCTTT.

The table lists this clonotype with many counts. The rearrangement uses TRBV20-1 and TRBJ1-2, with D uncertain. V was shortened by 6 bases and J by 0 bases, with 11 bases between the two germline ends. The germline V gene encodes CDR1 DFQATT and CDR2 SNEGSKA (reference sequence). The CDR3 totals 13 residues. The CDR3 DNA sequence: TGCAGTGCCAAGGGAGCAGCTAACTATGGCTACACCTTC. Protein: CSAKGAANYGYTF.

This clonotype was seen ten or more times. The V gene is TRBV11-2, the J gene TRBJ2-2; 8 bases line up with TRBD1. CDR1 and CDR2 (germline): SGHAT, FQNNGV. The V and J ends lost 6 bases and 6 bases, in that order; junction bases with no gene match: 6. The CDR3 loop spans 14 amino acids. The CDR3 nucleotides read TGTGCCAGCAGTTTGGACAGGGTGGCCGGGGAGCTGTTTTTT. As protein: CASSLDRVAGELFF.

This sequence joins TRBV20-1 and TRBJ1-5, with 8 bases aligning to TRBD1. The CDR3 totals 15 residues. The germline CDR1 and CDR2 sequences are DFQATT and SNEGSKA (reference sequence). V shed 4 bases and J 3 bases; nucleotides not matched to a gene: 8. The CDR3 loop is CSATPGTGLNQPQHF. In nucleotides, the CDR3 is TGCAGTGCTACCCCCGGGACAGGCCTCAATCAGCCCCAGCATTTT.